A selection of T cell receptor beta chains follows, all from one sample in a study of blood T cell repertoires in COVID-19. Generated by immunoSEQ multiplex PCR, the TCRdb table keeps only in-frame clones and is missing some. Of some 160,000 clones listed, 60% to 85% are singletons. Material: peripheral blood. Receptors originate from a man aged 50 to 59 with active or convalescent COVID-19. CDR3s include the opening cysteine and the closing phenylalanine or tryptophan. The D gene is left open where the match is weak. Clone size is given for some rows only: seen once, a few or many times, or a class if the clone is expanded.

.	16	TRBV7-9	TRBJ1-6	.	CASSLRRGSGNSPLHF	TGTGCCAGCAGCTTAAGGAGGGGAAGCGGTAATTCACCCCTCCACTTT
.	12	TRBV28	TRBJ1-1	.	CASSTGRTEAFF	TGTGCCAGCAGTACAGGGCGCACTGAAGCTTTCTTT
.	16	TRBV21-1	TRBJ2-7	.	CASSKGPAGSSYEQYF	TGTGCCAGCAGCAAAGGCCCAGCGGGGAGCTCCTACGAGCAGTACTTC
.	15	TRBV24-1	TRBJ1-1	.	CATSVGGAPDTEAFF	TGTGCCACCAGTGTCGGAGGGGCTCCCGACACTGAAGCTTTCTTT
.	13	TRBV29-1	TRBJ2-1	.	CSVGIAANNEQFF	TGCAGCGTTGGGATAGCCGCCAACAATGAGCAGTTCTTC
.	14	TRBV28	TRBJ2-7	.	CASSPPTGMDEQYF	TGTGCCAGCAGTCCGCCAACAGGGATGGACGAGCAGTACTTC
once	17	TRBV5-1	TRBJ2-5	TRBD2	CASSWGGQREFGETQYF	TGCGCCAGCAGCTGGGGGGGTCAGCGGGAGTTCGGGGAGACCCAGTACTTC
.	14	TRBV9	TRBJ2-2	TRBD2	CASSVREGTGELFF	TGTGCCAGCAGCGTACGGGAGGGCACCGGGGAGCTGTTTTTT
.	15	TRBV7-3	TRBJ2-5	.	CASSLNPSGVETQYF	TGTGCCAGCAGCTTAAATCCTTCCGGGGTGGAGACCCAGTACTTC
.	17	TRBV9	TRBJ2-1	TRBD2	CASSVGGGRAGYNEQFF	TGTGCCAGCAGCGTAGGAGGCGGGAGGGCCGGCTACAATGAGCAGTTCTTC
.	13	TRBV19	TRBJ2-5	.	CASKGRGRETQYF	TGTGCCAGTAAAGGCAGGGGAAGGGAGACCCAGTACTTC
.	14	TRBV28	TRBJ2-7	TRBD2	CAIREAGGPYEQYF	TGTGCCATTAGGGAGGCGGGAGGGCCCTACGAGCAGTACTTC
.	15	TRBV5-8	TRBJ1-1	.	CASSSGSTMNTEAFF	TGTGCCAGCAGCTCCGGGAGTACCATGAACACTGAAGCTTTCTTT
.	12	TRBV28	TRBJ2-1	.	CASNSWEVEQFF	TGTGCCAGCAATTCATGGGAGGTTGAGCAGTTCTTC
.	15	TRBV25-1	TRBJ1-4	.	CASSEPGATNEKLFF	TGTGCCAGCAGTGAACCAGGGGCCACTAATGAAAAACTGTTTTTT
once	16	TRBV4-2	TRBJ2-7	TRBD2	CASSQEGVAGGYEQYF	TGTGCCAGCAGCCAAGAGGGGGTAGCGGGAGGCTACGAGCAGTACTTC
.	16	TRBV28	TRBJ2-5	TRBD2	CASSFLGSGAEETQYF	TGTGCCAGCAGTTTTTTGGGTAGCGGGGCCGAAGAGACCCAGTACTTC
.	18	TRBV5-4	TRBJ2-4	TRBD1	CASSPTGGGVGVKNIQYF	TGTGCCAGCAGCCCCACAGGGGGCGGGGTGGGTGTCAAAAACATTCAGTACTTC
.	15	TRBV28	TRBJ1-1	.	CASSLLGQPNTEAFF	TGTGCCAGCAGTTTACTCGGACAGCCGAACACTGAAGCTTTCTTT
few	15	TRBV6-5	TRBJ2-3	.	CASSYSGLYTDTQYF	TGTGCCAGCAGTTACTCAGGACTCTACACAGATACGCAGTATTTT
.	18	TRBV9	TRBJ2-5	.	CASSATPGVAQGGETQYF	TGTGCCAGCAGCGCCACCCCAGGGGTAGCGCAAGGGGGAGAGACCCAGTACTTC
few	16	TRBV15	TRBJ2-1	TRBD2	CATSGLGGRTYNEQFF	TGTGCCACCAGCGGGTTGGGCGGGAGGACGTACAATGAGCAGTTCTTC
.	13	TRBV29-1	TRBJ1-1	TRBD1	CSVGGQGPTEAFF	TGCAGCGTGGGGGGACAGGGCCCCACTGAAGCTTTCTTT
.	16	TRBV24-1	TRBJ1-2	TRBD1	CATSDPGQGEAYGYTF	TGTGCCACCAGTGACCCAGGACAGGGGGAGGCCTATGGCTACACCTTC
.	14	TRBV10-3	TRBJ2-7	TRBD2	CAISSGTSGYEQYF	TGTGCCATCAGTTCCGGGACTAGCGGATACGAGCAGTACTTC
.	16	TRBV5-4	TRBJ2-6	.	CASSSRVTGGANVLTF	TGTGCCAGCAGCTCCAGGGTAACCGGTGGGGCCAACGTCCTGACTTTC
.	13	TRBV29-1	TRBJ1-4	.	CSVGGGTNEKLFF	TGCAGCGTCGGTGGAGGAACTAATGAAAAACTGTTTTTT
.	16	TRBV5-4	TRBJ2-5	TRBD1	CASSLYRTGGKETQYF	TGTGCCAGCAGCCTCTATCGGACAGGGGGCAAAGAGACCCAGTACTTC
.	16	TRBV4-2	TRBJ2-3	TRBD2	CASSRTSGRDADTQYF	TGTGCCAGCAGCCGGACTAGCGGGAGGGATGCAGATACGCAGTATTTT
few	17	TRBV19	TRBJ2-2	.	CASSIGGYRANTGELFF	TGTGCCAGTAGTATAGGGGGCTACAGGGCTAACACCGGGGAGCTGTTTTTT
.	13	TRBV10-1	TRBJ1-2	TRBD1	CASSQGQNYGYTF	TGCGCCAGCAGCCAGGGACAGAACTATGGCTACACCTTC
.	15	TRBV6-5	TRBJ2-3	TRBD1	CASGNTGDRADTQYF	TGTGCCAGCGGGAATACAGGGGATAGGGCAGATACGCAGTATTTT
.	15	TRBV7-3	TRBJ2-3	.	CASSLFPMGADTQYF	TGTGCCAGCAGCTTATTCCCGATGGGAGCAGATACGCAGTATTTT
.	14	TRBV6-5	TRBJ2-5	TRBD2	CASSYSGGRETQYF	TGTGCCAGCAGTTACTCGGGGGGGAGGGAGACCCAGTACTTC
.	15	TRBV3-1/TRBV3-2	TRBJ2-3	.	CASSPGGGRTDTQYF	TGTGCCAGCAGCCCTGGAGGGGGCCGAACAGATACGCAGTATTTT
few	19	TRBV11-2	TRBJ2-5	TRBD1	CASSFGFGPDRGGFETQYF	TGTGCCAGCAGCTTTGGGTTCGGGCCTGACAGGGGAGGATTCGAGACCCAGTACTTC
once	17	TRBV3-1/TRBV3-2	TRBJ2-7	TRBD2	CASSQGLAYPTNYEQYF	TGTGCCAGCAGCCAAGGACTAGCGTACCCGACCAACTACGAGCAGTACTTC
.	14	TRBV10-3	TRBJ2-1	TRBD2	CASSPGLAYNEQFF	TGTGCCAGCAGCCCGGGACTAGCGTACAATGAGCAGTTCTTC
many	13	TRBV29-1	TRBJ1-1	TRBD1	CSVAGQGSTEAFF	TGCAGCGTCGCCGGACAGGGTAGCACTGAAGCTTTCTTT
.	18	TRBV15	TRBJ2-1	TRBD2	CATSSRTSGRGYGNEQFF	TGTGCCACCAGCTCCCGGACTAGCGGGAGGGGGTATGGGAATGAGCAGTTCTTC
.	15	TRBV19	TRBJ2-1	.	CASSTESGSYNEQFF	TGTGCCAGTAGTACTGAGAGCGGCTCCTACAATGAGCAGTTCTTC
.	16	TRBV6-1	TRBJ1-2	TRBD1	CASSEARGQGNYGYTF	TGTGCCAGCAGTGAAGCCCGAGGACAGGGTAACTATGGCTACACCTTC
.	18	TRBV5-3	TRBJ2-5	TRBD2	CARSHRTSGRAGQETQYF	TGTGCCAGAAGCCATCGGACTAGCGGGAGGGCCGGCCAAGAGACCCAGTACTTC
.	12	TRBV12-3/TRBV12-4	TRBJ2-7	.	CASRGRGYEQYF	TGTGCCAGCAGGGGGAGGGGGTACGAGCAGTACTTC
once	16	TRBV9	TRBJ2-1	TRBD2	CASSLPGTSGYNEQFF	TGTGCCAGCAGCCTACCCGGGACTAGTGGGTACAATGAGCAGTTCTTC
few	16	TRBV28	TRBJ1-1	.	CASLNGGGSWGTEAFF	TGTGCCAGCCTTAACGGGGGGGGCTCTTGGGGCACTGAAGCTTTCTTT
.	13	TRBV7-3	TRBJ1-5	TRBD1	CASSLGQNQPQHF	TGTGCCAGCAGCTTGGGACAGAATCAGCCCCAGCATTTT
.	14	TRBV27	TRBJ2-1	.	CASSLRDTNNEQFF	TGTGCCAGCAGTCTCCGGGACACCAACAATGAGCAGTTCTTC
.	14	TRBV19	TRBJ1-1	.	CASSIPGVGTEAFF	TGTGCCAGTAGTATTCCGGGGGTGGGCACTGAAGCTTTCTTT
.	12	TRBV27	TRBJ2-1	.	CASSLVAGKQFF	TGTGCCAGCAGTTTGGTGGCGGGAAAGCAGTTCTTC
.	17	TRBV4-1	TRBJ2-6	TRBD1	CASSPQDRGSGANVLTF	TGCGCCAGCAGCCCCCAGGACAGGGGGTCTGGGGCCAACGTCCTGACTTTC
.	17	TRBV5-4	TRBJ1-3	.	CASSPAGGRFSGNTIYF	TGTGCCAGCAGCCCGGCGGGGGGGCGGTTCTCTGGAAACACCATATATTTT
.	13	TRBV20-1	TRBJ2-1	.	CSASDVGDNEQFF	TGCAGTGCTAGTGATGTAGGAGACAATGAGCAGTTCTTC
.	18	TRBV5-1	TRBJ1-4	.	CASSLAGQGSATNEKLFF	TGCGCCAGCAGCTTGGCCGGTCAGGGGAGTGCCACTAATGAAAAACTGTTTTTT
.	14	TRBV18	TRBJ2-7	.	CASSPGAERYEQYF	TGTGCCAGCTCACCAGGAGCGGAGAGGTACGAGCAGTACTTC
once	15	TRBV6-5	TRBJ2-5	TRBD1	CASSRTGRHEETQYF	TGTGCCAGCAGTCGGACAGGGAGGCATGAAGAGACCCAGTACTTC
.	16	TRBV6-6	TRBJ2-7	.	CASSYTRPSEAYEQYF	TGTGCCAGCAGTTACACACGGCCTAGCGAAGCATACGAGCAGTACTTC
.	15	TRBV19	TRBJ1-5	.	CASSINPTGRQPQHF	TGTGCCAGTAGTATAAACCCGACAGGCCGGCAGCCCCAGCATTTT
once	11	TRBV3-1/TRBV3-2	TRBJ1-3	.	CASSQQGTIYF	TGTGCCAGCAGCCAACAGGGCACCATATATTTT
.	15	TRBV28	TRBJ1-2	TRBD1	CASSLLRQGVDGYTF	TGTGCCAGCAGTTTACTTCGACAGGGGGTTGATGGCTACACCTTC